These 31 T cell receptor beta chains share one sample of origin, sequenced in a study of shared clonotypes between healthy human individuals. Sequenced by immunoSEQ multiplex PCR; TCRdb stores in-frame clones only, minus some. This sample has about 1.1 million clones, with around 77% found just once. Sample: memory CD4+ T cells from PBMCs. The subset was: CD45RA-negative fraction. Receptors were obtained from a man aged 18 to 30 in good health. Some clones in this sample may be carry-over from other donors' samples.

The chain has TRBV10-3 and TRBJ1-1, with 7 bases matching TRBD1. Germline V gene data show CDR1 as ENHRY and CDR2 as SYGVKD. The CDR3 runs 14 residues. V gave up 6 bases and J gave up 2 bases; unmatched junction bases: 6. In DNA, the CDR3 is TGTGCCATCAGCCAGGGACAGAGTAACACTGAAGCTTTCTTT. Residues: CAISQGQSNTEAFF.

The rearrangement uses TRBV28 and TRBJ1-2; D not resolved. Germline assignment: CDR1 MDHEN and CDR2 SYDVKM. There are 18 residues in the CDR3. Trimming pared 7 bases from V and 2 bases from J, leaving 26 bases between. The CDR3 bases are TGTGCCAGCATAACATATGGGCGGGCCCGTCCGGCCAACTATGGCTACACCTTC. It specifies CASITYGRARPANYGYTF.

The chain has TRBV7-6 and TRBJ2-3; 7 bases are shared with TRBD1. J was trimmed by 7 bases and V by 1 base; bases with no gene match: 8. The CDR3 sequence is 15 residues long. Germline loops: CDR1 SGHVS, CDR2 FNYEAQ. The CDR3 is CASSLERGGRNTQYF. CDR3 nucleotides: TGTGCCAGCAGCTTAGAGCGAGGGGGCCGAAATACGCAGTATTTT.

This CDR3 reads CASSLLALDTQYF. The CDR3 DNA reads TGTGCCAGCAGCTTACTAGCGTTGGATACGCAGTATTTT. The genes are TRBV7-8 and TRBJ2-3; TRBD2 is a possible D gene (6 bases). This CDR3 spans 13 amino acids. Germline-derived CDR1 and CDR2 are SGHVS and FQNEAQ. V lost 2 bases and J 6 bases, leaving 9 bases between the germline ends.

The table lists this clone with many counts. CDR3 region: CASSLEGGKTQYF. Here the CDR3 DNA reads TGTGCCAGCAGCTTGGAAGGGGGAAAGACCCAGTACTTC. This chain links TRBV5-6 with TRBJ2-5; D might be TRBD1 (6 bases). This CDR3 has 13 amino acids. Trimming left V 0 bases short and J 6 bases short, with 9 bases between. CDR1 is SGHDT and CDR2 is YYEEEE in the germline V gene.

For this clone: Being one base from a much bigger clone, this may be a read error. The same CDR3 also results from other DNA sequences found in this sample. The chain uses TRBV28 and TRBJ1-2; D might be TRBD1 (6 bases). Germline values: CDR1 MDHEN, CDR2 SYDVKM. V lost 5 bases to trimming and J lost 4 bases, with 8 bases between them. CDR3 size: 12 residues. This CDR3 is CASSGRGYGYTF. As DNA, the CDR3 is TGTGCCAGCAGTGGCAGGGGCTATGGCTACACCTTC.

The chain carries TRBV29-1 and TRBJ2-3; a weak D match, TRBD1 (6 bases). The V and J ends lost 7 bases and 4 bases respectively, with 15 bases between them. Germline loops: CDR1 SQVTM, CDR2 ANQGSEA. This CDR3 spans 13 amino acids. The chain's CDR3 is CSALRGSADTQYF. DNA for the CDR3: TGCAGCGCCCTAAGGGGGAGTGCAGATACGCAGTATTTT.

The chain has TRBV29-1 and TRBJ2-2; 7 bases agree with TRBD2. The CDR3 is made up of 13 amino acids. Trimming took 4 bases from V and 4 from J; bases not matched to a gene: 3. Germline CDR1 and CDR2: SQVTM and ANQGSEA. This CDR3 reads CSVAASGTGELFF. The DNA of the CDR3 is TGCAGCGTTGCCGCTAGCGGCACCGGGGAGCTGTTTTTT.

CDR3 loop: CASSLVTGREETQYF. CDR3 sequence (DNA): TGTGCCAGCAGCTTAGTGACAGGCAGGGAAGAGACCCAGTACTTC. V gene TRBV11-3 combines with J gene TRBJ2-5; D may be TRBD1 (6 bases). CDR3 length equals 15 residues. V lost 1 base to trimming and J lost 3 bases, with 12 bases between them. Per the germline V gene, CDR1 is SGHNT and CDR2 is YENEEA.

The chain recombines TRBV19 with TRBJ2-7; possible D gene TRBD2, 6 bases. V lost 3 bases and J 3 bases, leaving 21 bases between the germline ends. The CDR3 is 17 amino acids. Looked up from germline, CDR1 is LNHDA and CDR2 is SQIVND (reference sequence). The CDR3 loop reads CASSISHFGGGIYEQYF. Written as DNA, the CDR3 is TGTGCCAGTAGTATCTCCCACTTTGGGGGAGGTATCTACGAGCAGTACTTC.

The chain is built from TRBV18 and TRBJ2-5, with D possibly TRBD1 on 5 matching bases. Trimming cost V 3 bases and J 3 bases, with 8 bases left between them. This CDR3 region has 13 residues. Germline V gives CDR1 KGHSH, CDR2 LQKENI. CDR3 region: CASSPLTEETQYF. CDR3 DNA: TGTGCCAGCTCACCGTTGACAGAAGAGACCCAGTACTTC. Together with reference TRBV18 and TRBJ2-5, the CDR3 gives the full variable domain: NAGVMQNPRHLVRRRGQEARLRCSPMKGHSHVYWYRQLPEEGLKFMVYLQKENIIDESGMPKERFSAEFPKEGPSILRIQQVVRGDSAAYFCASSPLTEETQYFGPGTRLLVL.

The chain uses TRBV4-2 and TRBJ2-7; D not resolved. The CDR3 length is 14 residues. Germline CDR1 and CDR2: LGHNA and YNFKEQ. Trimming left V 1 base short and J 2 bases short, with 9 bases between. The CDR3 sequence is CASSQAGGTYEQYF. The CDR3 DNA follows: TGTGCCAGCAGCCAAGCTGGCGGTACCTACGAGCAGTACTTC.

As concerns this clone: Different DNA sequences within this sample yield the same CDR3. For the CDR3, the DNA is TGTGCCAGCTCGCCCCCACTAGCGGGAGCAGAGACCCAGTACTTC. Residues: CASSPPLAGAETQYF. The chain recombines TRBV18 with TRBJ2-5; 11 bases align to TRBD2. This CDR3 contains 15 residues. The V gene end was trimmed by 6 bases and the J gene end by 4 bases; junction bases not matched to a gene: 7. The germline V gene has CDR1 KGHSH and CDR2 LQKENI. The full variable domain, with the rest looked up from reference TRBV18 and TRBJ2-5, is NAGVMQNPRHLVRRRGQEARLRCSPMKGHSHVYWYRQLPEEGLKFMVYLQKENIIDESGMPKERFSAEFPKEGPSILRIQQVVRGDSAAYFCASSPPLAGAETQYFGPGTRLLVL.

The chain combines TRBV5-1 with TRBJ2-1; 12 nucleotides agree with TRBD2. This CDR3 comprises 18 residues. The ends lost 5 bases at V and 0 bases at J; junction bases unmatched: 9. Germline CDR1 is SGHRS and CDR2 is YFSETQ. CDR3 sequence reads: CASRSGLAGTSSYNEQFF. The CDR3 DNA is TGCGCCAGCAGGTCGGGACTAGCGGGCACCTCCTCCTACAATGAGCAGTTCTTC.

This clone showed up just once. V and J are TRBV10-3 and TRBJ2-1, with 12 bases lining up with TRBD2. Germline lookup yields CDR1 ENHRY and CDR2 SYGVKD. J gave up 0 bases and V 0 bases, and 3 bases lay outside the gene matches. The CDR3 totals 18 residues. CDR3 sequence (DNA): TGTGCCATCAGTGAGTCGAGACTAGCGGGAGTCTCCTACAATGAGCAGTTCTTC. Translated: CAISESRLAGVSYNEQFF.

V and J are TRBV5-1 and TRBJ2-7, with 8 bases that match TRBD2. V lost 4 bases and J lost 2; bases outside the gene matches: 8. This CDR3 has 15 amino acids. Germline loops: CDR1 SGHRS, CDR2 YFSETQ. CDR3 sequence (DNA): TGCGCCAGCAGCGTGACCGGGACTAGTACCTACGAGCAGTACTTC. Amino acid sequence: CASSVTGTSTYEQYF.

V and J are TRBV7-2 and TRBJ1-1; D gene uncertain. The V gene lost 8 bases and the J gene lost 4 bases, with 20 bases spanning the gap. The CDR3 runs to 15 residues. Germline CDR1 reads SGHTA; CDR2 reads FQGNSA. CDR3 in DNA: TGTGCCAGCCGAACCGGAATTGGGAGGACCACTGAAGCTTTCTTT. Its protein product is CASRTGIGRTTEAFF.

This sequence joins TRBV7-8 and TRBJ1-2; unclear D gene. The V gene lost 1 base and the J gene lost 1 base, with 10 bases spanning the gap. The germline V gene encodes CDR1 SGHVS and CDR2 FQNEAQ. The CDR3 sequence is 15 residues long. The CDR3 DNA follows: TGTGCCAGCAGCTTAGACAAAGCCCTTAACTATGGCTACACCTTC. It encodes CASSLDKALNYGYTF.

This chain links TRBV5-8 with TRBJ1-1, with D uncertain. This CDR3 has 13 residues. Germline CDR1 and CDR2: SGHTS and YDEGEE. V dropped 5 bases and J dropped 6 bases, with 14 bases sitting between them. The CDR3 reads CASRNLAVSEAFF. CDR3 in DNA: TGTGCCAGCAGGAATTTGGCGGTCTCTGAAGCTTTCTTT. Full variable domain (rest looked up from reference TRBV5-8 and TRBJ1-1): EAGVTQSPTHLIKTRGQQATLRCSPISGHTSVYWYQQALGLGLQFLLWYDEGEERNRGNFPPRFSGRQFPNYSSELNVNALELEDSALYLCASRNLAVSEAFFGQGTRLTVV.

V gene TRBV28 combines with J gene TRBJ2-1, with 8 bases fitting TRBD1. Unmatched junction bases numbered 6, after V lost 5 bases and J lost 0 bases. Germline CDR1 and CDR2: MDHEN and SYDVKM. The CDR3 is made up of 16 amino acids. This chain's CDR3 is CASSQGAGSSYNEQFF. Here the CDR3 DNA reads TGTGCCAGCAGTCAGGGGGCGGGAAGCTCCTACAATGAGCAGTTCTTC.

This chain connects TRBV14 to TRBJ1-1; unclear D gene. Per the germline V gene, CDR1 is SGHDN and CDR2 is FVKESK. Trimming left V 4 bases short and J 0 bases short, with 6 bases between. CDR3 length: 13 amino acids. CDR3 loop: CASSLSMNTEAFF. Here the CDR3 DNA reads TGTGCCAGCAGCCTCAGCATGAACACTGAAGCTTTCTTT.

Only a few counts were recorded for this clone. The chain is built from TRBV6-1 and TRBJ2-7, with 9 bases aligning to TRBD2. V was pared by 0 bases and J by 2 bases, with 14 bases of the junction left unmatched. This CDR3 region has 19 residues. Germline V lookup: CDR1 MNHNS, CDR2 SASEGT. The CDR3 DNA reads TGTGCCAGCAGTGAAGCGCGGGATCTAGCGGGGTCGGGGCCCTACGAGCAGTACTTC. Protein: CASSEARDLAGSGPYEQYF.

This clone was seen a handful of times. The chain carries TRBV2 and TRBJ2-2, with D unclear. Trimming took off 8 bases at V and 7 bases at J, with 5 bases between the two ends. The CDR3 runs 10 residues. Germline CDR1 is SNHLY and CDR2 is FYNNEI. CDR3 coding DNA: TGTGCCAGCGTTGGCGGGGAGCTGTTTTTT. Translation gives CASVGGELFF.

As concerns this clone: Other nucleotide sequences in the sample specify the same CDR3. This chain uses TRBV2 with TRBJ1-1, with TRBD1 matching over 8 bases. The CDR3 extends over 12 amino acids. CDR1 SNHLY and CDR2 FYNNEI come from the germline V gene. V shed 5 bases, J shed 4 bases, and the junction held 0 bases outside the gene matches. CDR3 DNA: TGTGCCAGCAGTACAGGGGGCACTGAAGCTTTCTTT. This sequence encodes CASSTGGTEAFF.

The chain recombines TRBV7-3 with TRBJ1-5; tentatively, D is TRBD1 (5 bases). The CDR3 runs 17 residues. CDR1 is SGHTA and CDR2 is FQGTGA in the germline V gene. Trimming cost V 2 bases and J 3 bases, with 17 bases left between them. In DNA form, the CDR3 reads TGTGCCAGCAGCTTATCGGGCAGGGAAGATATCAATCAGCCCCAGCATTTT. Translating gives CASSLSGREDINQPQHF.

The genes are TRBV21-1 and TRBJ2-4; the table's D call, TRBD2, was not checked against the DNA. TRBV21-1 is a known pseudogene. CDR3 length equals 19 residues. The CDR3 sequence is CASSRGLAGGLLAKNIQYF. CDR3 coding DNA: TGTGCCAGCAGCAGGGGACTAGCGGGAGGACTATTAGCCAAAAACATTCAGTACTTC.

This chain's CDR3 is CASSGLQAEKLFF. CDR3 nucleotide sequence: TGTGCCAGCAGTGGACTCCAGGCCGAAAAACTGTTTTTT. V is TRBV6-1 and J is TRBJ1-4; D gene uncertain. Trimming removed 4 bases from V and 8 bases from J, with 11 bases in between. There are 13 residues in the CDR3. Germline assignment: CDR1 MNHNS and CDR2 SASEGT.

The chain joins TRBV18 to TRBJ2-1; 15 bases agree with TRBD2. V was clipped by 6 bases and J by 9 bases; unmatched bases: 6. Germline values: CDR1 KGHSH, CDR2 LQKENI. The CDR3 has 15 amino acids. The CDR3 spells CASSYGTSGRFEQFF. In DNA, the CDR3 is TGTGCCAGCTCCTACGGGACTAGCGGGAGGTTTGAGCAGTTCTTC.

This clone appeared once. This CDR3 reads CASSPRGGAEQYF. The CDR3 coding sequence is TGTGCCAGCTCACCAAGAGGGGGCGCCGAGCAGTACTTC. The V gene is TRBV18, the J gene TRBJ2-7; 7 bases line up with TRBD1. J was trimmed by 6 bases and V by 2 bases; bases with no gene match: 4. The CDR3 consists of 13 residues. The germline V gene has CDR1 KGHSH and CDR2 LQKENI.

CDR3 sequence reads: CASSAPGREKLFF. Here the CDR3 DNA reads TGTGCCAGCAGCGCCCCAGGGCGCGAAAAACTGTTTTTT. The chain uses TRBV9 and TRBJ1-4; a possible D gene is TRBD1 (5 bases). Per the germline V gene, CDR1 is SGDLS and CDR2 is YYNGEE. This CDR3 spans 13 amino acids. Trimming removed 3 bases at V and 8 bases at J, with 11 bases between.

V is TRBV27 and J is TRBJ2-6; tentatively, D is TRBD2 (6 bases). The germline V and J ends were trimmed by 2 bases and 9 bases, with 8 bases remaining between them. Germline CDR1 reads MNHEY; CDR2 reads SMNVEV (reference sequence). This CDR3 has 13 residues. The CDR3 is CASSLAGLNVLTF. For the CDR3, the DNA is TGTGCCAGCAGTTTAGCGGGGCTCAACGTCCTGACTTTC.